Listed below are T cell receptor beta chains from one sample, sequenced in a study of neoadjuvant anti-PD-1 for oral cavity cancer. Profiling relied on immunoSEQ multiplex PCR, and the TCRdb table lists in-frame clones only, not all of them. The sample lists approximately 9,600 clones, about 70% seen once, with around 3.7% in the top ten. The material sequenced was PBMCs, taken after nivolumab (anti-PD-1) treatment. The receptors come from a person aged 35-79 years with oral cavity squamous cell carcinoma. Both conserved end residues are trimmed from each CDR3. Not every row has a clone size; where given, it reads once, few, many or a size class.

>TRBJ2-1|TRBV7-2|NA
ASSTREAYNEQF
>TRBJ2-5|TRBV6-4|few
ASSESAGGSETQY
>TRBJ2-7|TRBV28|NA
ASSGTILTEQY
>TRBJ2-6|TRBV29-1|NA
SVAGAGANVLT
>TRBJ2-1|TRBV27|once
ASRTGYNEQF
>TRBJ2-5|TRBV19|few
ASSSTGGMGEETQY
>TRBJ2-1|TRBV19|NA
ASSFPSGGIEQF
>TRBJ2-7|TRBV7-2|once
ASSFWTSPYEQY
>TRBJ2-3|TRBV13|NA
ASSIRIAGDGTDTQY
>TRBJ2-2|TRBV5-5|NA
ASSLGGTGLNTGELF
>TRBJ2-4|TRBV10-3|few
AISESEGPKNIQY
>TRBJ2-3|TRBV9|NA
ASSLLAGEIDTQY
>TRBJ2-2|TRBV11-3|NA
ASSSGTSVIAGELF
>TRBJ2-7|TRBV7-6|NA
ASSSTTVSSYEQY
>TRBJ2-7|TRBV21-1|NA
ASGGTGHDEQY
>TRBJ1-4|TRBV5-4|NA
ASSRDRGRANEKLF
>TRBJ2-3|TRBV5-1|NA
ASSLDQGTDTQY
>TRBJ1-1|TRBV2|few
ASSETGNTEAF